These 31 T cell receptor beta chains were sequenced from one sample in a study of blood T cell repertoires in COVID-19. Profiled with immunoSEQ multiplex PCR; TCRdb holds only in-frame clones, not every one. The sample lists a few hundred thousand clones; approximately 81% were seen once. Specimen: peripheral blood. These receptors all come from a woman older than 75 with COVID-19, enrolled during active disease.

This clone was observed a few times. V usage is TRBV28 and J usage is TRBJ1-3, with a possible D match to TRBD1 (5 bases). The germline gives CDR1 MDHEN, CDR2 SYDVKM. The germline V and J ends were trimmed by 10 bases and 4 bases, with 26 bases remaining between them. The CDR3 covers 17 residues. The CDR3 bases are TGTGCCACCCATCCCGCGGGGACCTCCTTTACCGGAAACACCATATATTTT. This translates into CATHPAGTSFTGNTIYF. Full variable domain (missing parts from reference TRBV28 and TRBJ1-3): DVKVTQSSRYLVKRTGEKVFLECVQDMDHENMFWYRQDPGLGLRLIYFSYDVKMKEKGDIPEGYSVSREKKERFSLILESASTNQTSMYLCATHPAGTSFTGNTIYFGEGSWLTVV.

This clone has only a few counts. An end of the junction does not agree with germline; a read error may underlie this. V is TRBV30 and J is TRBJ2-5, with TRBD2 matching 11 bases. Germline V CDR1 and CDR2: GTSNPN, SVGIG (reference sequence). This CDR3 spans 15 amino acids. In nucleotides, the CDR3 is TGTGCCTGGAGTGTACTGGCGCTAGCGGGGGGCTCTAGGAACTTC. Protein product: CAWSVLALAGGSRNF. The variable domain in full, completed from reference TRBV30 and TRBJ2-5, reads SQTIHQWPATLVQPVGSPLSLECTVEGTSNPNLYWYRQAAGRGLQLLFYSVGIGQISSEVPQNLSASRPQDRQFILSSKKLLLSDSGFYLCAWSVLALAGGSRNFGPGTRLLVL.

This clone was observed at least ten times. The V call is TRBV7-2, the J call TRBJ1-2; no definite D call. V dropped 0 bases and J dropped 8 bases, with 16 bases sitting between them. The CDR3 spans 15 residues. CDR1 and CDR2 from the germline V gene are SGHTA and FQGNSA. In DNA, the CDR3 is TGTGCCAGCAGCTTAGCGGCGTTCTTATTGGGCGGCTACACCTTC. Translated: CASSLAAFLLGGYTF.

V gene TRBV12-3 or TRBV12-4 combines with J gene TRBJ2-2; D is ambiguous. Trimming pared 7 bases from V and 0 bases from J, leaving 6 bases between. CDR3 length equals 13 residues. Written as DNA, the CDR3 is TGTGCCAGCATCAGGTCGAACACCGGGGAGCTGTTTTTT. This gives the protein CASIRSNTGELFF.

J is TRBJ1-2 and V is TRBV3-1 (or the pseudogene TRBV3-2); maybe TRBD1 (5 bases). Germline loops: CDR1 LGHDT, CDR2 YNNKEL (reference sequence). The germline V and J ends were trimmed by 0 bases and 7 bases, with 21 bases remaining between them. The CDR3 extends over 17 amino acids. CDR3 in amino acids: CASSQDRKVSGYSGYTF. CDR3 in DNA: TGTGCCAGCAGCCAAGATCGTAAGGTATCAGGGTATAGTGGCTACACCTTC.

J is TRBJ2-6 and V is TRBV5-4; D unclear. The germline gives CDR1 SGHNT, CDR2 YYREEE (reference sequence). V shed 1 base and J shed 2 bases, with 10 bases lying between them. The CDR3 is 16 residues long. CDR3: CASSLNSVPGANVLTF. In DNA form, the CDR3 reads TGTGCCAGCAGCTTGAACAGTGTGCCTGGGGCCAACGTCCTGACTTTC.

The rearrangement links TRBV27 to TRBJ2-1; TRBD1 agrees at 8 bases. The CDR3 extends over 15 amino acids. The ends lost 4 bases at V and 16 bases at J; junction bases unmatched: 18. Germline V gene lookup returns CDR1 MNHEY and CDR2 SMNVEV (reference sequence). The CDR3 sequence: CASSSGTGPGQMGFF. The CDR3 DNA sequence: TGTGCCAGCAGTTCGGGGACAGGCCCCGGCCAAATGGGATTCTTC.

CDR3: CASSPGQGAADTQYF. The CDR3 bases are TGTGCCAGCTCGCCTGGACAGGGGGCGGCAGATACGCAGTATTTT. The V gene is TRBV18, the J gene TRBJ2-3; 11 bases line up with TRBD1. Germline V gives CDR1 KGHSH, CDR2 LQKENI. J gave up 4 bases and V 6 bases, and 6 bases lay outside the gene matches. The CDR3 contains 15 residues.

V and J are TRBV6-2 or TRBV6-3 and TRBJ2-1, with 8 nucleotides matching TRBD2. V was clipped by 2 bases and J by 3 bases; unmatched bases: 3. Per germline, CDR1 MNHEY and CDR2 SVGEGT. The CDR3 spans 15 residues. The chain's CDR3 is CASSYLAGGYNEQFF. The CDR3 DNA reads TGTGCCAGCAGTTACCTAGCGGGTGGCTACAATGAGCAGTTCTTC.

The gene calls are TRBV19 and TRBJ1-1; D ambiguous. V lost 4 bases and J lost 4, with 10 bases in between. CDR3 length: 13 amino acids. The germline gives CDR1 LNHDA, CDR2 SQIVND (reference sequence). For the CDR3, the DNA is TGTGCCAGTAGTAGGATCGAGGGCACTGAAGCTTTCTTT. Protein: CASSRIEGTEAFF.

The J gene is TRBJ1-4, the V gene TRBV4-2; D may be TRBD1 (5 bases). The V end lost 5 bases, the J end lost 4 bases, and 14 bases lay between the germline ends. This CDR3 comprises 15 residues. CDR1 LGHNA and CDR2 YNFKEQ come from the germline V gene. The CDR3 DNA sequence: TGTGCCAGCAGCGAAAATACCCAGGGTAATGAAAAACTGTTTTTT. This sequence encodes CASSENTQGNEKLFF.

The V call is TRBV5-1, the J call TRBJ2-2; D may be TRBD2 (5 bases). The CDR3 is 14 amino acids. Germline assignment: CDR1 SGHRS and CDR2 YFSETQ. The ends were cut back, 7 bases at V and 0 bases at J, with 10 bases in the middle. The CDR3 region is CASGETPNTGELFF. For the CDR3, the DNA is TGCGCCAGCGGGGAGACTCCGAACACCGGGGAGCTGTTTTTT.

This clone has just a few counts. V is TRBV6-6 and J is TRBJ1-2; D possibly corresponds to TRBD1 (5 bases). This CDR3 region has 13 residues. With 8 bases removed from V and 1 base from J, the gap between germline ends came to 11 bases. Germline V gene lookup returns CDR1 MNHNY and CDR2 SVGAGI (reference sequence). The CDR3 sequence is CASSSQGNYGYTF. CDR3 DNA: TGTGCCAGCTCTTCGCAGGGTAACTATGGCTACACCTTC.

This chain links TRBV5-1 with TRBJ1-1; a possible D gene is TRBD1 (6 bases). Deletions cut 3 bases from V and 1 base from J, with 10 bases between. The CDR3 totals 14 residues. Germline CDR1 SGHRS, CDR2 YFSETQ. The DNA of the CDR3 is TGCGCCAGCAGCTCTGGGACAACGAACACTGAAGCTTTCTTT. This encodes CASSSGTTNTEAFF. Full variable domain (missing parts from reference TRBV5-1 and TRBJ1-1): KAGVTQTPRYLIKTRGQQVTLSCSPISGHRSVSWYQQTPGQGLQFLFEYFSETQRNKGNFPGRFSGRQFSNSRSEMNVSTLELGDSALYLCASSSGTTNTEAFFGQGTRLTVV.

This clone appeared a single time. The chain couples TRBV18 to TRBJ1-3; D remains ambiguous. Germline CDR1 is KGHSH and CDR2 is LQKENI. V was cut by 9 bases and J by 4 bases, with 22 bases left in between. The CDR3 sequence is 16 residues long. This CDR3 is CASRTVDLLRGNTIYF. The CDR3 DNA sequence: TGTGCCAGTCGCACCGTCGATCTACTCCGCGGAAACACCATATATTTT.

To note about this clone: Within the sample, other DNA sequences also encode this same CDR3. The rearrangement joins TRBV5-1 to TRBJ2-5; 11 bases are a match to TRBD2. V dropped 3 bases and J dropped 1; count of bases not matched to a gene: 5. CDR3 size: 16 residues. CDR1 is SGHRS and CDR2 is YFSETQ in the germline V gene. In DNA form, the CDR3 reads TGCGCCAGCAGCTATTTTAGCGGGGGGGCCCAAGAGACCCAGTACTTC. It codes for CASSYFSGGAQETQYF.

The CDR3: CASSLRGQGSSGELFF. CDR3 sequence (DNA): TGTGCCAGCAGTTTAAGAGGACAGGGGAGTTCCGGGGAGCTGTTTTTT. V is TRBV27 and J is TRBJ2-2; 9 bases match TRBD1. With V trimmed by 2 bases and J by 6 bases, 7 bases remained unmatched. The CDR3 has 16 amino acids. The germline CDR1 and CDR2 sequences are MNHEY and SMNVEV (reference sequence).

This clone was recorded once. J is TRBJ1-1 and V is TRBV11-3, with D maybe TRBD1 (6 bases). From germline, CDR1 is SGHNT and CDR2 YENEEA. There are 13 residues in the CDR3. The V gene lost 5 bases and the J gene lost 6 bases, with 13 bases spanning the gap. CDR3: CASSPTGTSEAFF. As DNA, the CDR3 is TGTGCCAGCAGCCCGACCGGGACATCTGAAGCTTTCTTT.

The V call is TRBV28, the J call TRBJ1-6; maybe TRBD1 (6 bases). In germline, CDR1 is MDHEN, CDR2 SYDVKM. V lost 7 bases and J 9 bases, leaving 25 bases between the germline ends. The CDR3 runs to 17 residues. The CDR3 protein is CASNLMGAGVMGSPLHF. The CDR3 DNA follows: TGTGCCAGCAACCTGATGGGGGCAGGGGTTATGGGTTCACCCCTCCACTTT.

The chain combines TRBV7-8 with TRBJ2-7; the match to TRBD2 covers 7 bases. The V and J ends lost 0 bases and 4 bases, in that order; junction bases with no gene match: 18. The CDR3 is 19 amino acids. Germline V gene sequence: CDR1 SGHVS, CDR2 FQNEAQ. The CDR3 nucleotides are TGTGCCAGCAGCTTAGCGCGGAGTAGCGGGCCTACCTTAATTTACGAGCAGTACGTC. As protein: CASSLARSSGPTLIYEQYV.

The CDR3 loop reads CAWSVRLPTATHSHAEAFF. DNA of the CDR3: TGTGCCTGGAGTGTACGCCTTCCGACAGCTACTCATTCTCACGCTGAAGCTTTCTTT. This chain connects TRBV30 to TRBJ1-1; weak D call: TRBD1 (5 bases). The CDR3 covers 19 residues. Deletions cut 0 bases from V and 6 bases from J, with 29 bases between. Germline V gene data show CDR1 as GTSNPN and CDR2 as SVGIG (reference sequence). The full variable domain, rest sourced from reference TRBV30 and TRBJ1-1, is SQTIHQWPATLVQPVGSPLSLECTVEGTSNPNLYWYRQAAGRGLQLLFYSVGIGQISSEVPQNLSASRPQDRQFILSSKKLLLSDSGFYLCAWSVRLPTATHSHAEAFFGQGTRLTVV.

The chain joins TRBV10-3 to TRBJ1-1, with TRBD1 matching over 8 bases. This CDR3 comprises 14 residues. Germline V gene sequence: CDR1 ENHRY, CDR2 SYGVKD. Trimming at V came to 6 bases and at J to 1 base, leaving 4 bases not matched to a gene. CDR3 DNA: TGTGCCATCAGCGTAACAGGGGGGAACACTGAAGCTTTCTTT. This translates into CAISVTGGNTEAFF.

V gene TRBV12-3 or TRBV12-4 combines with J gene TRBJ2-7, with D tentatively TRBD1 (6 bases). Trimming removed 3 bases at V and 1 base at J, with 7 bases between. This CDR3 comprises 13 residues. CDR3 nucleotide sequence: TGTGCCAGCAGTTTCGGGACATCCTACGAGCAGTACGTC. The encoded protein is CASSFGTSYEQYV.

V gene TRBV29-1 combines with J gene TRBJ1-2; D remains unclear. The CDR3 contains 12 residues. CDR1 SQVTM and CDR2 ANQGSEA come from the germline V gene. V lost 3 bases to trimming and J lost 9 bases, with 14 bases between them. CDR3 sequence (DNA): TGCAGCGTTGATTTGTCGGGGAACAGCTACACCTTC. This translates into CSVDLSGNSYTF.

The chain combines TRBV7-8 with TRBJ1-1; D ambiguous. The CDR3 spans 16 residues. Germline V lookup: CDR1 SGHVS, CDR2 FQNEAQ. V was shortened by 3 bases and J by 0 bases, with 14 bases between the two germline ends. CDR3 region: CASSFRERPMNTEAFF. CDR3 coding DNA: TGTGCCAGCAGCTTCCGAGAGAGGCCCATGAACACTGAAGCTTTCTTT. Using reference TRBV7-8 and TRBJ1-1 for the parts outside the CDR3, the full variable domain is GAGVSQSPRYKVAKRGQDVALRCDPISGHVSLFWYQQALGQGPEFLTYFQNEAQLDKSGLPSDRFFAERPEGSVSTLKIQRTQQEDSAVYLCASSFRERPMNTEAFFGQGTRLTVV.

V usage is TRBV13 and J usage is TRBJ2-2; 10 bases align to TRBD1. The J segment lost 5 bases and the V segment lost 6 bases, leaving 9 bases of the junction unmatched. CDR1 PRHDT and CDR2 FYEKMQ come from the germline V gene (reference sequence). This CDR3 comprises 16 residues. DNA of the CDR3: TGTGCCAGCAGACAAGCGGGACAGGGGAGTACCGGGGAGCTGTTTTTT. Amino acids: CASRQAGQGSTGELFF.

The chain uses TRBV15 and TRBJ2-7; 9 bases align to TRBD1. J lost 3 bases, V lost 5 bases, and 2 bases had no gene match. From germline, CDR1 is LNHNV and CDR2 YYDKDF (reference sequence). CDR3 size: 13 residues. The CDR3 here is CATSQDRGYEQYF. The CDR3 DNA reads as TGTGCCACCAGCCAGGACAGGGGCTACGAGCAGTACTTC.

The chain links TRBV18 to TRBJ1-5; D is uncertain. The CDR3 has 15 residues. Between the trimmed V and J ends, which lost 3 bases and 1 base, there was a span of 10 bases. The germline V gene has CDR1 KGHSH and CDR2 LQKENI. CDR3 nucleotide sequence: TGTGCCAGCTCACCGGCCGGGGTGAGCAATCAGCCCCAGCATTTT. Residues: CASSPAGVSNQPQHF. Drawing the rest from reference TRBV18 and TRBJ1-5, the complete variable domain is NAGVMQNPRHLVRRRGQEARLRCSPMKGHSHVYWYRQLPEEGLKFMVYLQKENIIDESGMPKERFSAEFPKEGPSILRIQQVVRGDSAAYFCASSPAGVSNQPQHFGDGTRLSIL.

The chain carries TRBV9 and TRBJ1-4; the match to TRBD1 covers 12 bases. V lost 4 bases, J lost 0 bases, and 13 bases stayed unmatched. This CDR3 contains 20 residues. In germline, CDR1 is SGDLS, CDR2 YYNGEE. CDR3 protein: CASSPRDRGRGVATNEKLFF. CDR3 DNA: TGTGCCAGCAGCCCTCGGGACAGGGGGCGCGGGGTGGCAACTAATGAAAAACTGTTTTTT.

This chain joins TRBV5-1 and TRBJ2-7, with a weak D call TRBD1 (6 bases). CDR1 SGHRS and CDR2 YFSETQ come from the germline V gene. The CDR3 has 16 residues. V dropped 4 bases and J dropped 3 bases, with 20 bases sitting between them. The CDR3 DNA reads as TGCGCCAGCAGCGCGTCCCCCGGGACACAATTCTACGAGCAGTACGTC. It is translated as CASSASPGTQFYEQYV.

The chain links TRBV5-1 to TRBJ2-3; possible D gene TRBD2, 6 bases. With 6 bases removed from V and 2 bases from J, the gap between germline ends came to 19 bases. Germline lookup yields CDR1 SGHRS and CDR2 YFSETQ. The CDR3 totals 16 residues. The CDR3 loop is CASTPGGAISTDTQYF. Here the CDR3 DNA reads TGCGCCAGCACCCCAGGAGGGGCGATTTCCACAGATACGCAGTATTTT.